One and the same sample provided the 26 T cell receptor beta chains below, sequenced in a study of response to subunit inactivated influenza vaccine. TCRdb processed the RT-PCR reads anew with MiXCR; each CDR3 protein has one entry. Among 300,000 to 350,000 distinct CDR3 sequences listed, over 20% were seen once. The sequencing here drew on PBMCs from blood, taken less than 22 months after vaccination. These receptors all come from a man between 50 and 69 years old who received an inactivated influenza vaccine.

This clonotype has a handful of counts. The V call is TRBV4-2, the J call TRBJ1-2; D is undetermined. The CDR3 runs 16 residues. Trimming took off 2 bases at V and 0 bases at J, with 13 bases between the two ends. CDR1 is LGHNA and CDR2 is YNFKEQ in the germline V gene. CDR3 DNA: TGTGCCAGCAGCCAATCCGGCGTCCTAGCTAACTATGGCTACACCTTC. Its protein product is CASSQSGVLANYGYTF.

The chain joins TRBV6-2 or TRBV6-3 to TRBJ1-1; 7 bases align to TRBD1. The V segment lost 4 bases and the J segment 4 bases; nucleotides outside the gene matches: 3. The CDR3 is made up of 13 amino acids. Germline CDR1 reads MNHEY; CDR2 reads SVGEGT. The CDR3 coding sequence is TGTGCCAGCAGTTTCGACAGGGCCACTGAAGCTTTCTTT. It is translated as CASSFDRATEAFF.

J is TRBJ2-7 and V is TRBV12-3 or TRBV12-4, with a possible D match to TRBD1 (5 bases). This CDR3 has 15 amino acids. With 5 bases removed from V and 4 bases from J, the gap between germline ends came to 18 bases. As DNA, the CDR3 is TGTGCCAGCAGTCATACCGACAGCTTTCAATACGAGCAGTACTTC. Protein sequence: CASSHTDSFQYEQYF.

This clonotype was recorded a few times. The V call is TRBV3-1, the J call TRBJ1-6; the D is unclear. V was cut by 4 bases and J by 7 bases, with 14 bases left in between. CDR1 is LGHDT, CDR2 YNNKEL, per germline (reference sequence). The CDR3 has 15 amino acids. In DNA, the CDR3 is TGTGCCAGCAGCCGGACCGGGGTTAAGAATTCACCCCTCCACTTT. Amino acid sequence: CASSRTGVKNSPLHF. The full variable domain, with the rest looked up from reference TRBV3-1 and TRBJ1-6, is DTAVSQTPKYLVTQMGNDKSIKCEQNLGHDTMYWYKQDSKKFLKIMFSYNNKELIINETVPNRFSPKSPDKAHLNLHINSLELGDSAVYFCASSRTGVKNSPLHFGNGTRLTVT.

The rearrangement uses TRBV7-2 and TRBJ2-3; no clear D. CDR1 and CDR2 (germline): SGHTA, FQGNSA. CDR3 length equals 13 residues. V was cut by 1 base and J by 2 bases, with 4 bases left in between. The CDR3 spells CASSLDFTDTQYF. CDR3 in DNA: TGTGCCAGCAGCTTAGACTTCACAGATACGCAGTATTTT.

This clonotype was counted only a few times. CDR3 amino acids: CSARDRGRANSPLHF. The CDR3 DNA sequence: TGCAGTGCTAGAGATCGAGGAAGGGCCAATTCACCCCTCCACTTT. V is TRBV20-1 and J is TRBJ1-6; no reliable D call. Germline V gives CDR1 DFQATT, CDR2 SNEGSKA (reference sequence). Trimming took off 0 bases at V and 7 bases at J, with 13 bases between the two ends. CDR3 length: 15 residues.

In this sample, this clonotype turned up a few times. The chain recombines TRBV10-3 with TRBJ1-1; D possibly corresponds to TRBD1 (6 bases). The germline CDR1 and CDR2 sequences are ENHRY and SYGVKD. The CDR3 totals 13 residues. V was shortened by 9 bases and J by 0 bases, with 11 bases between the two germline ends. CDR3: CAITGSVNTEAFF. The CDR3 nucleotides are TGTGCCATAACAGGGAGCGTGAACACTGAAGCTTTCTTT.

The gene calls are TRBV4-2 and TRBJ2-2, with D possibly being TRBD1 or TRBD2 (5 bases each). This CDR3 contains 15 residues. In germline, CDR1 is LGHNA, CDR2 YNFKEQ. The germline V and J ends were trimmed by 4 bases and 5 bases, with 14 bases remaining between them. The CDR3 DNA reads as TGTGCCAGCAGCCCTAGGGACCTCGGGACCGGGGAGCTGTTTTTT. This codes for CASSPRDLGTGELFF.

The CDR3 loop is CASGRYRGGEQFF. In DNA form, the CDR3 reads TGTGCCAGCGGAAGATACAGGGGCGGCGAGCAGTTCTTC. The chain has TRBV12-3 or TRBV12-4 and TRBJ2-1, with TRBD1 matching 7 bases. V was clipped by 8 bases and J by 10 bases; unmatched bases: 11. This CDR3 contains 13 residues.

The chain joins TRBV11-3 to TRBJ1-1; D is possibly TRBD1 (5 bases). This CDR3 contains 15 residues. Germline assignment: CDR1 SGHNT and CDR2 YENEEA. V was pared by 3 bases and J by 4 bases, with 15 bases between. CDR3 protein: CASSFPSRAATEAFF. The DNA of the CDR3 is TGTGCCAGCAGCTTCCCCAGCAGGGCGGCCACTGAAGCTTTCTTT.

A few counts support this clonotype. The V and J genes are TRBV5-1 and TRBJ1-4; 9 bases match TRBD1. With 4 bases clipped from V and 4 bases from J, the junction kept 5 bases outside the gene matches. Per germline, CDR1 SGHRS and CDR2 YFSETQ. The CDR3 covers 15 residues. CDR3 in DNA: TGCGCCAGCAGCATGGGACAGGGCATTAATGAAAAACTGTTTTTT. This gives the protein CASSMGQGINEKLFF.

This clonotype was observed many times. The gene calls are TRBV5-1 and TRBJ1-6; 7 bases fit TRBD1. The CDR3 is 14 amino acids. V trimming: 4 bases; J trimming: 6 bases; junction bases outside the gene matches: 4. Germline V gives CDR1 SGHRS, CDR2 YFSETQ. The CDR3 loop is CASSRDSSNSPLHF. CDR3 nucleotide sequence: TGCGCCAGCAGCCGGGACAGTAGTAATTCACCCCTCCACTTT.

The chain has TRBV29-1 and TRBJ2-3; 9 bases map to TRBD1. This CDR3 is 11 amino acids long. The germline V gene has CDR1 SQVTM and CDR2 ANQGSEA. With 1 base clipped from V and 13 bases from J, the junction kept 3 bases outside the gene matches. This CDR3 is CSVEGDRVKYF. The CDR3 DNA is TGCAGCGTTGAAGGGGACAGGGTGAAGTATTTT.

This clonotype was counted between two and nine times. The chain carries TRBV4-1 and TRBJ1-2; TRBD1 might be the D (5 bases). The CDR3 covers 16 residues. CDR1 is MGHRA and CDR2 is YSYEKL in the germline V gene. Trimming stripped 5 bases from V and 1 base from J, with 17 bases between. The CDR3 bases are TGCGCCAGCAGCTTAACCGGGGCCCAATTTAACTATGGCTACACCTTC. This encodes CASSLTGAQFNYGYTF.

This clonotype was counted only a few times. The chain has TRBV7-2 and TRBJ2-3, with D possibly called TRBD1 or TRBD2 (5 bases each). Germline V gives CDR1 SGHTA, CDR2 FQGNSA. The CDR3 extends over 14 amino acids. Trimming took 4 bases from V and 4 from J, leaving 12 bases between them. The CDR3 nucleotides are TGTGCCAGCAGCTCGCCGGGACGCCCAGATACGCAGTATTTT. Protein: CASSSPGRPDTQYF.

This clonotype has more than one count but fewer than ten. The chain recombines TRBV27 with TRBJ2-2; 11 bases line up with TRBD2. V shed 5 bases, J shed 6 bases, and the junction held 8 bases outside the gene matches. The CDR3 has 16 residues. Germline loops: CDR1 MNHEY, CDR2 SMNVEV (reference sequence). CDR3 DNA: TGTGCCAGCAGTAGCTCCGGGACTAGCGGAGCCGGGGAGCTGTTTTTT. Its translation: CASSSSGTSGAGELFF.

CDR3 nucleotides: TGTGCCAGCAGCCCTACTAGCGGGGGCGTCTCCAATGAGCAGTTCTTC. The encoded protein is CASSPTSGGVSNEQFF. The chain combines TRBV7-9 with TRBJ2-1, with TRBD2 matching 11 bases. Germline CDR1 is SEHNR and CDR2 is FQNEAQ (reference sequence). The V and J ends lost 5 bases and 6 bases, in that order; junction bases with no gene match: 9. This CDR3 is built from 16 residues.

This clonotype has more than one count but fewer than ten. The chain is built from TRBV7-8 and TRBJ1-5; TRBD1 might be the D (5 bases). Germline V gene data show CDR1 as SGHVS and CDR2 as FQNEAQ. The CDR3 has 15 residues. Trimming stripped 1 base from V and 7 bases from J, with 14 bases between. DNA for the CDR3: TGTGCCAGCAGCTTAGTGGGGGGGGTTGAGCAGCCCCAGCATTTT. Its translation: CASSLVGGVEQPQHF.

This clonotype was observed a handful of times. V is TRBV28 and J is TRBJ2-3; no definite D call. The germline V gene has CDR1 MDHEN and CDR2 SYDVKM. The V end was cut by 6 bases, the J end by 2 bases, with 15 bases between. This CDR3 contains 15 residues. Here the CDR3 reads CASSLSRRITDTQYF. CDR3 nucleotide sequence: TGTGCCAGCAGCCTAAGTAGACGGATCACAGATACGCAGTATTTT.

A few counts support this clonotype. This sequence joins TRBV10-3 and TRBJ2-2; D perhaps matches TRBD1 (6 bases). CDR1 is ENHRY and CDR2 is SYGVKD in the germline V gene. The CDR3 is 14 amino acids. Between the trimmed V and J ends, which lost 7 bases and 6 bases, there was a span of 15 bases. The chain's CDR3 is CAIKSISGAGELFF. The CDR3 DNA reads TGTGCCATCAAGTCGATCTCAGGGGCCGGGGAGCTGTTTTTT.

V gene TRBV29-1 combines with J gene TRBJ2-1; D is possibly TRBD1 (6 bases). The CDR3 is 13 residues long. Germline-derived CDR1 and CDR2 are SQVTM and ANQGSEA. V gave up 4 bases and J gave up 2 bases, with 9 bases separating them. Here the CDR3 reads CSVVRTAYNEQFF. CDR3 DNA: TGCAGCGTTGTGAGGACAGCCTACAATGAGCAGTTCTTC.

This clonotype was seen a handful of times. This chain connects TRBV3-1 to TRBJ1-5, with D perhaps matching TRBD1 (5 bases). Germline V CDR1 and CDR2: LGHDT, YNNKEL (reference sequence). The CDR3 contains 20 residues. The V and J ends lost 3 bases and 0 bases respectively, with 24 bases between them. CDR3: CASSHPSTLGGKGSNQPQHF. CDR3 bases: TGTGCCAGCAGCCATCCCAGCACCCTGGGGGGGAAAGGTAGCAATCAGCCCCAGCATTTT.

This clonotype came up once. The V and J genes are TRBV7-2 and TRBJ1-3; 8 bases fit TRBD1. V shed 5 bases, J shed 6 bases, and the junction held 15 bases outside the gene matches. This CDR3 spans 17 amino acids. Looked up from germline, CDR1 is SGHTA and CDR2 is FQGNSA. CDR3 bases: TGTGCCAGCAGCGGGCGCCCTACAGGGGGTCCTGCAAACACCATATATTTT. Residues: CASSGRPTGGPANTIYF.

The chain carries TRBV5-4 and TRBJ2-1, with 15 nucleotides matching TRBD2. The CDR3 has 16 amino acids. CDR1 is SGHNT, CDR2 YYREEE, per germline (reference sequence). V was clipped by 4 bases and J by 7 bases; unmatched bases: 6. For the CDR3, the DNA is TGTGCCAGCAGCCCTGGGACTAGCGGGAGGCGGAATGAGCAGTTCTTC. This gives the protein CASSPGTSGRRNEQFF.

This clonotype was found many times. The chain uses TRBV7-8 and TRBJ1-2, with D possibly TRBD1 on 6 matching bases. Per the germline V gene, CDR1 is SGHVS and CDR2 is FQNEAQ. This CDR3 contains 15 residues. V was shortened by 2 bases and J by 4 bases, with 14 bases between the two germline ends. CDR3 DNA sequence: TGTGCCAGCAGCTTATCTGGCCAGGGGCCCTATGGCTACACCTTC. This encodes CASSLSGQGPYGYTF.

The chain joins TRBV5-1 to TRBJ2-5, with 8 bases matching TRBD1. Germline V gene data show CDR1 as SGHRS and CDR2 as YFSETQ. V was pared by 2 bases and J by 2 bases, with 8 bases of the junction left unmatched. The CDR3 sequence is 16 residues long. Written as DNA, the CDR3 is TGCGCCAGCAGCTTCAACTATGGGACAGGACAAGAGACCCAGTACTTC. Translated, it gives CASSFNYGTGQETQYF.